These 27 T cell receptor beta chains were sequenced from one sample in a study of monozygotic twins with inflammatory bowel disease. One entry per CDR3 protein, without DNA, is what TCRdb gives after re-calling the 5' RACE reads. The sample shows a few hundred thousand distinct CDR3 sequences, and 2.6% sits with its ten largest clones. The material sequenced was blood. The receptors here all came from a human donor with ulcerative colitis or Crohn's disease, or a healthy co-twin of an affected twin (not recorded which).

This chain joins TRBV12-3 or TRBV12-4 and TRBJ2-5; TCRdb's D call, TRBD1, is unchecked because there is no DNA. This CDR3 spans 14 amino acids. CDR3: CASSFGTGWETQYF.

The chain combines TRBV11-2 with TRBJ1-2; TCRdb returns TRBD1, unconfirmable since there is no DNA. This CDR3 comprises 15 residues. CDR1 SGHAT and CDR2 FQNNGV come from the germline V gene. CDR3 loop: CASSLTGTSPSGYTF.

J is TRBJ2-2 and V is TRBV4-1; TCRdb returns TRBD1, unconfirmable since there is no DNA. The germline gives CDR1 MGHRA, CDR2 YSYEKL. The CDR3 has 16 residues. This CDR3 reads CASSLPLGGVSGELFF.

The rearrangement joins TRBV20-1 to TRBJ2-7; the TRBD1 assignment by TCRdb is unverifiable without DNA. Germline V CDR1 and CDR2: DFQATT, SNEGSKA (reference sequence). CDR3 length: 15 residues. CDR3 in amino acids: CSARDRVRGGVEQYF.

The V and J genes are TRBV5-1 and TRBJ1-2; no DNA is available, so the TRBD1 call from TCRdb remains unchecked. The germline gives CDR1 SGHRS, CDR2 YFSETQ. This CDR3 contains 14 residues. CDR3 in amino acids: CASSLGDRVVGYTF.

The genes are TRBV7-3 and TRBJ2-2; there is no DNA to check the TCRdb D call of TRBD1. Germline CDR1 is SGHTA and CDR2 is FQGTGA. The CDR3 totals 14 residues. The CDR3 spells CASKFSGGAGELFF.

The chain recombines TRBV6-1 with TRBJ1-6; with no DNA, the TCRdb D assignment of TRBD1 cannot be verified. Germline lookup yields CDR1 MNHNS and CDR2 SASEGT. This CDR3 has 21 amino acids. Here the CDR3 reads CASSGGEGEFGPDSYNSPLHF.

The chain uses TRBV4-1 and TRBJ1-6; TCRdb lists TRBD1, though no DNA is available to test this call. From germline, CDR1 is MGHRA and CDR2 YSYEKL. CDR3 size: 16 residues. The CDR3 loop is CASSQQSTGTNSPLHF.

The genes are TRBV7-9 and TRBJ1-6; checking the TCRdb D call of TRBD1 is not possible without DNA. Germline V gene sequence: CDR1 SEHNR, CDR2 FQNEAQ (reference sequence). This CDR3 is built from 16 residues. The CDR3 here is CASSWAPGGRGSPLHF.

V and J are TRBV5-1 and TRBJ1-2; no DNA is available, so the TRBD1 call from TCRdb remains unchecked. This CDR3 comprises 15 residues. Per germline, CDR1 SGHRS and CDR2 YFSETQ. This chain's CDR3 is CASSSPRGRDYGYTF.

The gene calls are TRBV9 and TRBJ2-7; TCRdb selects TRBD1, and the lack of DNA leaves this call unchecked. Germline V lookup: CDR1 SGDLS, CDR2 YYNGEE. The CDR3 covers 17 residues. CDR3 in amino acids: CASSVDDGTHLSYEQYF.

This rearrangement joins TRBV12-3 or TRBV12-4 to TRBJ1-5; the D call of TRBD1 rests on TCRdb alone, since no DNA is present to check it. CDR3 length: 14 residues. CDR3 sequence reads: CASSSYRGNQPQHF.

The chain joins TRBV5-1 to TRBJ2-7. The CDR3 runs to 14 residues. Germline CDR1 is SGHRS and CDR2 is YFSETQ. CDR3: CASSLTRNSYEQYF.

The chain is built from TRBV7-2 and TRBJ2-7; the D call of TRBD2 rests on TCRdb alone, since no DNA is present to check it. Germline CDR1 reads SGHTA; CDR2 reads FQGNSA. The CDR3 spans 15 residues. This chain's CDR3 is CASSLISGGADEQYF.

V gene TRBV9 combines with J gene TRBJ2-3; the D gene TCRdb calls, TRBD2, cannot be checked with no DNA. Germline CDR1 and CDR2: SGDLS and YYNGEE. This CDR3 has 17 residues. The CDR3 sequence is CASSVELAGDSTDTQYF.

The chain has TRBV7-9 and TRBJ2-7; TCRdb's D call, TRBD1, is unchecked because there is no DNA. CDR1 is SEHNR and CDR2 is FQNEAQ in the germline V gene (reference sequence). This CDR3 has 13 residues. CDR3 loop: CASSRSQGYEQYF.

The rearrangement joins TRBV12-3 or TRBV12-4 to TRBJ2-2; the D gene TCRdb calls, TRBD2, cannot be checked with no DNA. This CDR3 has 17 amino acids. The CDR3 sequence is CASSLAPGTANTGELFF.

This sequence joins TRBV6-1 and TRBJ2-1; no DNA is available, so the TRBD2 call from TCRdb remains unchecked. Germline V CDR1 and CDR2: MNHNS, SASEGT. The CDR3 is 15 residues long. The CDR3 loop is CASSLHRASYNEQFF.

The J gene is TRBJ2-1, the V gene TRBV12-3 or TRBV12-4. The CDR3 is 14 residues long. The CDR3 protein is CASSYTGSNNEQFF.

V gene TRBV21-1 combines with J gene TRBJ2-3; TCRdb's D call of TRBD1 is untestable without DNA. TRBV21-1 is labeled a pseudogene. This CDR3 is 15 amino acids long. CDR3 residues: CASSKGQGASDTQYF.

The CDR3 spells CASSLDIPSLHF. The V call is TRBV7-2, the J call TRBJ1-6. CDR1 is SGHTA, CDR2 FQGNSA, per germline. The CDR3 is 12 amino acids.

The chain carries TRBV5-1 and TRBJ2-7; the D gene TCRdb calls, TRBD1, cannot be checked with no DNA. CDR1 is SGHRS, CDR2 YFSETQ, per germline. The CDR3 is 13 residues long. CDR3 in amino acids: CASSLDPDGEQYF.

V gene TRBV29-1 combines with J gene TRBJ1-5. The CDR3 consists of 13 residues. The germline V gene encodes CDR1 SQVTM and CDR2 ANQGSEA. The CDR3 sequence: CSVRKDSNQPQHF.

The chain carries TRBV20-1 and TRBJ1-1; TCRdb outputs TRBD1, but without DNA this stays unchecked. The CDR3 has 12 amino acids. CDR1 is DFQATT and CDR2 is SNEGSKA in the germline V gene (reference sequence). CDR3 residues: CSARPRVSEAFF.

V usage is TRBV5-1 and J usage is TRBJ2-1; absent DNA, TCRdb's TRBD1 call cannot be checked. Germline CDR1 SGHRS, CDR2 YFSETQ. This CDR3 comprises 17 residues. The CDR3 region is CASSLVPRDSGDNEQFF.

The J gene is TRBJ2-3, the V gene TRBV5-1. This CDR3 has 16 residues. CDR1 and CDR2 from the germline V gene are SGHRS and YFSETQ. This chain's CDR3 is CASSLGENYGADTQYF.

The gene calls are TRBV9 and TRBJ2-1. The CDR3 is 14 amino acids. Germline V gene data show CDR1 as SGDLS and CDR2 as YYNGEE. The CDR3 sequence: CASSVMYGYNEQFF. Variable domain in full (rest from reference TRBV9 and TRBJ2-1): DSGVTQTPKHLITATGQRVTLRCSPRSGDLSVYWYQQSLDQGLQFLIQYYNGEERAKGNILERFSAQQFPDLHSELNLSSLELGDSALYFCASSVMYGYNEQFFGPGTRLTVL.